The 11 T cell receptor beta chains below all came from one sample that was sequenced in a study of T-cell memory formation after mild COVID-19. TCRdb re-called the 5' RACE reads through MiXCR, storing one row per CDR3 protein. The sample comprises over 500,000 distinct CDR3 sequences, roughly 17% of which are singletons, and roughly 8.2% rests with the top ten. The sequencing input was PBMCs or a T cell subset sorted from them (not recorded which). These receptors were taken from an adult woman who had mild COVID-19 (a few samples of this study predate the infection). Cell type and time point are not known.

This clonotype has just a few counts. The V call is TRBV15, the J call TRBJ1-6; D might be TRBD1 (6 bases). Germline-derived CDR1 and CDR2 are LNHNV and YYDKDF (reference sequence). Between the trimmed V and J ends, which lost 3 bases and 0 bases, there was a span of 15 bases. The CDR3 sequence is 18 residues long. CDR3 bases: TGTGCCACCAGCAGCCCAGGGGCTCTGAGCTCCTATAATTCACCCCTCCACTTT. It codes for CATSSPGALSSYNSPLHF. The entire variable domain, with the rest obtained from reference TRBV15 and TRBJ1-6, is as follows: DAMVIQNPRYQVTQFGKPVTLSCSQTLNHNVMYWYQQKSSQAPKLLFHYYDKDFNNEADTPDNFQSRRPNTSFCFLDIRSPGLGDTAMYLCATSSPGALSSYNSPLHFGNGTRLTVT.

Only a few counts were recorded for this clonotype. The chain couples TRBV18 to TRBJ1-2; TRBD1 agrees at 7 bases. Germline V CDR1 and CDR2: KGHSH, LQKENI. The V gene end was trimmed by 4 bases and the J gene end by 8 bases; junction bases not matched to a gene: 7. The CDR3 loop spans 13 amino acids. This CDR3 reads CASSLRQGEGYTF. The CDR3 bases are TGTGCCAGCTCACTCAGACAGGGTGAAGGCTACACCTTC.

This rearrangement joins TRBV5-4 to TRBJ1-2, with 9 bases aligning to TRBD1. Germline loops: CDR1 SGHNT, CDR2 YYREEE (reference sequence). Germline trimming cut 1 base from V and 3 bases from J; bases unmatched to any gene: 7. The CDR3 is 16 amino acids. The DNA of the CDR3 is TGTGCCAGCAGCTTGATTACAGGGGGCGATGACTATGGCTACACCTTC. Its protein is CASSLITGGDDYGYTF.

This clonotype was found once. This chain uses TRBV29-1 with TRBJ2-3; possibly TRBD2 for D (6 bases). This CDR3 has 15 amino acids. With 6 bases removed from V and 2 bases from J, the gap between germline ends came to 18 bases. Germline CDR1 is SQVTM and CDR2 is ANQGSEA. The CDR3: CSVTVGGVNTDTQYF. Here the CDR3 DNA reads TGCAGCGTGACCGTGGGGGGAGTGAACACAGATACGCAGTATTTT.

A single count supports this clonotype. The V gene is TRBV9, the J gene TRBJ2-5; the match to TRBD1 covers 8 bases. V lost 0 bases and J lost 5; bases outside the gene matches: 9. CDR3 length: 16 residues. Germline loops: CDR1 SGDLS, CDR2 YYNGEE. CDR3 sequence (DNA): TGTGCCAGCAGCGTAGGGACAGGGTATTTCAGGGAGACCCAGTACTTC. It encodes CASSVGTGYFRETQYF.

V usage is TRBV5-1 and J usage is TRBJ2-2; TRBD1 matches at 10 bases. V lost 4 bases, J lost 1 base, and 4 bases stayed unmatched. Germline-derived CDR1 and CDR2 are SGHRS and YFSETQ. The CDR3 length is 16 residues. CDR3 loop: CASSPGQGQNTGELFF. CDR3 nucleotides: TGCGCCAGCAGCCCGGGACAGGGGCAGAACACCGGGGAGCTGTTTTTT.

This clonotype was detected only a few times. The chain employs TRBV27 and TRBJ2-4, with TRBD2 as a possible D gene (5 bases). CDR1 and CDR2 from the germline V gene are MNHEY and SMNVEV (reference sequence). Deletions cut 8 bases from V and 8 bases from J, with 19 bases between. This CDR3 has 14 residues. CDR3 amino acids: CASSDRHLRDIQYF. DNA for the CDR3: TGTGCCAGCTCGGACCGGCATCTGAGGGACATTCAGTACTTC.

V usage is TRBV12-3 or TRBV12-4 and J usage is TRBJ1-3; 10 nucleotides agree with TRBD1. The length of the CDR3 is 15 residues. V shed 3 bases, J shed 4 bases, and the junction held 3 bases outside the gene matches. The CDR3, as DNA: TGTGCCAGCAGTTTCGACAGGGGGCACGGAAACACCATATATTTT. Amino acids: CASSFDRGHGNTIYF.

A few counts support this clonotype. The chain carries TRBV20-1 and TRBJ2-3; D remains unclear. Trimming shortened V by 2 bases and J by 6 bases, and 12 bases separated the two germline ends. CDR1 and CDR2 (germline): DFQATT, SNEGSKA (reference sequence). CDR3 length: 13 residues. The DNA for the CDR3 is TGCAGTGCTAGAAAAGAAAATGCCGATACGCAGTATTTT. Amino acids: CSARKENADTQYF.

The chain combines TRBV4-1 with TRBJ1-5; a possible D gene is TRBD1 (5 bases). This CDR3 region has 16 residues. Trimming pared 0 bases from V and 7 bases from J, leaving 16 bases between. Germline CDR1 and CDR2: MGHRA and YSYEKL. CDR3 bases: TGCGCCAGCAGCCAAGACCCGGGGGGGGTTGGACAGCCCCAGCATTTT. This encodes CASSQDPGGVGQPQHF.

This sequence joins TRBV27 and TRBJ2-7; the D gene is possibly TRBD1 (5 bases). Germline lookup yields CDR1 MNHEY and CDR2 SMNVEV (reference sequence). The length of the CDR3 is 14 residues. The ends were cut back, 0 bases at V and 4 bases at J, with 10 bases in the middle. CDR3 sequence: CASSLSYRGYEQYF. The CDR3 coding sequence is TGTGCCAGCAGTTTATCTTATAGGGGTTACGAGCAGTACTTC.